This passage covers 26 T cell receptor beta chains from one sample sequenced in a study of preoperative IRX-2 immunotherapy in early breast cancer. Described treatment: preoperative locoregional IRX-2 cytokine immunotherapy. Some clones are missing from TCRdb's copy, which holds only in-frame ones; the method was immunoSEQ multiplex PCR. The sample shows fewer than 3,500 clones, around three quarters of them seen only once. Here the sequenced sample was tumor tissue, taken after IRX-2 immunotherapy. The source of these receptors is a human donor with breast cancer.

The chain joins TRBV30 to TRBJ1-1, with a weak D call TRBD1 (5 bases). The CDR3 is made up of 13 amino acids. Germline V gene lookup returns CDR1 GTSNPN and CDR2 SVGIG (reference sequence). The V gene lost 0 bases and the J gene lost 4 bases, with 9 bases spanning the gap. CDR3 region: CAWSVLGGTEAFF. The CDR3 nucleotides read TGTGCCTGGAGTGTATTGGGGGGCACTGAAGCTTTCTTT.

The V gene is TRBV6-8, the J gene TRBJ1-1, with D possibly being TRBD1 (6 bases). Germline V gives CDR1 MNHGY, CDR2 SAAAGT. Trimming left V 0 bases short and J 1 base short, with 6 bases between. The CDR3 loop spans 14 amino acids. CDR3 bases: TGTGCCAGCAGTTACTCAGGGGGGAACACTGAAGCTTTCTTT. Translated: CASSYSGGNTEAFF.

This clone rates as hyperexpanded (1% or more). This rearrangement joins TRBV11-3 to TRBJ1-2; TRBD1 matches 8 bases. Germline V gene data show CDR1 as SGHNT and CDR2 as YENEEA. CDR3 length equals 17 residues. The J segment lost 7 bases and the V segment lost 3 bases, leaving 16 bases of the junction unmatched. The DNA for the CDR3 is TGTGCCAGCAGCTTGGAATTTTTAGGACAGGGAAAGTCTGGCTACACCTTC. Protein sequence: CASSLEFLGQGKSGYTF.

V gene TRBV5-1 combines with J gene TRBJ1-1; D unclear. Germline assignment: CDR1 SGHRS and CDR2 YFSETQ. V was pared by 5 bases and J by 2 bases, with 16 bases between. The CDR3 sequence is 15 residues long. CDR3 bases: TGCGCCAGCAGTCCCAGCTCGGCCGGTAACACTGAAGCTTTCTTT. Translated: CASSPSSAGNTEAFF.

The rearrangement links TRBV5-1 to TRBJ1-1, with 7 nucleotides matching TRBD1. Germline lookup yields CDR1 SGHRS and CDR2 YFSETQ. Losses at the gene ends were 8 bases for V and 4 bases for J; bases not matched to a gene: 14. CDR3 size: 15 residues. CDR3 in DNA: TGCGCCAGTTCACCTCGACAGGGAGGAGGCACTGAAGCTTTCTTT. Protein sequence: CASSPRQGGGTEAFF.

J is TRBJ1-1 and V is TRBV19; a weak D match, TRBD1 (5 bases). The CDR3 totals 16 residues. CDR1 is LNHDA, CDR2 SQIVND, per germline (reference sequence). V was clipped by 7 bases and J by 0 bases, with 18 bases between them. As DNA, the CDR3 is TGTGCCAGTATGGAGGAAACAGGCTTGATGAACACTGAAGCTTTCTTT. Translating it yields CASMEETGLMNTEAFF.

This sequence joins TRBV6-8 and TRBJ2-1; 8 bases are a match to TRBD1. V shed 5 bases and J 8 bases; nucleotides not matched to a gene: 11. The germline CDR1 and CDR2 sequences are MNHGY and SAAAGT. The CDR3 covers 15 residues. CDR3 sequence (DNA): TGTGCCAGCAGTCCAACAAGGGTGACAGGGGATGAGCAGTTCTTC. It yields the protein CASSPTRVTGDEQFF.

The chain recombines TRBV6-8 with TRBJ2-1; a weak D match, TRBD2 (5 bases). V lost 9 bases and J lost 0, with 21 bases in between. The CDR3 has 17 residues. In germline, CDR1 is MNHGY, CDR2 SAAAGT. The CDR3 reads CASTTLATALSYNEQFF. Written as DNA, the CDR3 is TGTGCCAGTACCACCCTAGCCACGGCCCTCTCCTACAATGAGCAGTTCTTC.

The J gene is TRBJ1-6, the V gene TRBV1. TRBV1 is deemed a pseudogene. The CDR3 spans 14 residues. The chain's CDR3 is CASSQELNNSPLHF. DNA for the CDR3: TGCGCCAGCAGCCAAGAATTGAACAATTCACCCCTCCACTTT.

J is TRBJ1-6 and V is TRBV15; 8 bases line up with TRBD1. CDR1 is LNHNV, CDR2 YYDKDF, per germline (reference sequence). J gave up 7 bases and V 6 bases, and 8 bases lay outside the gene matches. The CDR3 spans 15 residues. CDR3 protein: CATRKRTGQNSPLHF. The CDR3 DNA is TGTGCCACCAGGAAACGGACAGGGCAAAATTCACCCCTCCACTTT. The full variable domain, in which reference TRBV15 and TRBJ1-6 provide the parts outside the CDR3, is DAMVIQNPRYQVTQFGKPVTLSCSQTLNHNVMYWYQQKSSQAPKLLFHYYDKDFNNEADTPDNFQSRRPNTSFCFLDIRSPGLGDTAMYLCATRKRTGQNSPLHFGNGTRLTVT.

This clone was seen a few times. The rearrangement uses TRBV19 and TRBJ2-7, with D unclear. The germline V gene encodes CDR1 LNHDA and CDR2 SQIVND (reference sequence). V was shortened by 5 bases and J by 5 bases, with 13 bases between the two germline ends. The CDR3 covers 13 residues. CDR3 DNA: TGTGCCAGTAGTTCTCTCCTTGGGCACGAGCAGTACTTC. Protein product: CASSSLLGHEQYF.

The rearrangement joins TRBV28 to TRBJ2-1; D ambiguous. V was cut by 4 bases and J by 0 bases, with 19 bases left in between. CDR3 length: 18 residues. CDR1 is MDHEN and CDR2 is SYDVKM in the germline V gene. Here the CDR3 reads CASSYTFALIYSYNEQFF. The CDR3 region has the DNA TGTGCCAGCAGTTACACCTTTGCCCTGATCTACTCCTACAATGAGCAGTTCTTC.

This rearrangement joins TRBV10-2 to TRBJ2-5; D is ambiguous. The CDR3 is made up of 13 amino acids. Germline lookup yields CDR1 WSHSY and CDR2 SAAADI. Between the trimmed V and J ends, which lost 4 bases and 5 bases, there was a span of 11 bases. The CDR3 region is CASSAYLWETQYF. CDR3 nucleotide sequence: TGCGCCAGCAGTGCCTATCTATGGGAGACCCAGTACTTC.

V is TRBV11-3 and J is TRBJ2-7; the match to TRBD2 covers 14 bases. The CDR3 is 16 residues long. V shed 5 bases and J 5 bases; nucleotides not matched to a gene: 8. Germline V CDR1 and CDR2: SGHNT, YENEEA. The chain's CDR3 is CASSPPTSGGANEQYF. CDR3 DNA sequence: TGTGCCAGCAGCCCCCCGACTAGCGGGGGGGCTAACGAGCAGTACTTC.

This chain joins TRBV7-6 and TRBJ2-1; 9 bases are shared with TRBD2. The germline V gene has CDR1 SGHVS and CDR2 FNYEAQ. The CDR3 is made up of 14 amino acids. The junction had 7 bases not matched to a gene; V was cut back by 5 bases and J by 8 bases. DNA of the CDR3: TGTGCCAGCAGCCTTAGCGGGGGAAGTTATGAGCAGTTCTTC. Its translation is CASSLSGGSYEQFF.

This rearrangement joins TRBV6-8 to TRBJ2-6; D gene ambiguous. V lost 6 bases and J lost 0, with 12 bases in between. The CDR3 length is 16 residues. Germline V gives CDR1 MNHGY, CDR2 SAAAGT. In DNA, the CDR3 is TGTGCCAGCAGCTTTGAACTGCGCTCTGGGGCCAACGTCCTGACTTTC. Its translation: CASSFELRSGANVLTF.

V gene TRBV6-8 combines with J gene TRBJ2-2; 8 bases match TRBD1. The CDR3 has 16 amino acids. V lost 6 bases and J lost 1; bases outside the gene matches: 7. Germline lookup yields CDR1 MNHGY and CDR2 SAAAGT. The CDR3 here is CASRERQGRNTGELFF. The CDR3 DNA is TGTGCCAGCAGAGAAAGACAGGGGAGGAACACCGGGGAGCTGTTTTTT.

The rearrangement links TRBV6-8 to TRBJ1-4; D gene ambiguous. The length of the CDR3 is 15 residues. V gave up 7 bases and J gave up 0 bases, with 12 bases separating them. Looked up from germline, CDR1 is MNHGY and CDR2 is SAAAGT. CDR3 coding DNA: TGTGCCAGCATCTTGGCACCCGCAACTAATGAAAAACTGTTTTTT. It translates to CASILAPATNEKLFF.

The V and J genes are TRBV11-3 and TRBJ2-1; D assignment may be TRBD1 or TRBD2 (5 bases each). This CDR3 has 18 amino acids. The germline V gene has CDR1 SGHNT and CDR2 YENEEA. Trimming took off 1 base at V and 0 bases at J, with 16 bases between the two ends. CDR3 nucleotide sequence: TGTGCCAGCAGCTTAGGAGGATCGGGGCCCTTCTCCTACAATGAGCAGTTCTTC. Encoded protein: CASSLGGSGPFSYNEQFF.

The rearrangement uses TRBV18 and TRBJ1-2, with 8 bases that match TRBD1. This CDR3 is 14 amino acids long. J was trimmed by 8 bases and V by 4 bases; bases with no gene match: 9. Germline V gene sequence: CDR1 KGHSH, CDR2 LQKENI. The CDR3 bases are TGTGCCAGCTCACAACTGGACAGGGAAGGAGGCTACACCTTC. This gives the protein CASSQLDREGGYTF.

V gene TRBV18 combines with J gene TRBJ1-3; D remains unclear. The CDR3 is 13 amino acids. V was shortened by 3 bases and J by 1 base, with 4 bases between the two germline ends. Germline V lookup: CDR1 KGHSH, CDR2 LQKENI. CDR3 protein: CASSPTSGNTIYF. The CDR3 coding sequence is TGTGCCAGCTCACCGACTTCTGGAAACACCATATATTTT.

This clone has only a few counts. V is TRBV25-1 and J is TRBJ2-2; 8 nucleotides match TRBD1. Germline V gene lookup returns CDR1 MGHDK and CDR2 SYGVNS. CDR3 size: 16 residues. The junction had 4 bases not matched to a gene; V was cut back by 3 bases and J by 1 base. The CDR3 here is CASSEQGAGNTGELFF. The CDR3, as DNA: TGTGCCAGCAGTGAGCAGGGGGCAGGGAACACCGGGGAGCTGTTTTTT.

In its sample, this clone was seen once. The CDR3 DNA is TGTGCCAGCTTAGCCTCCTCCCAGCGGGGGGGGAAATCGGATACGCAGTATTTT. This codes for CASLASSQRGGKSDTQYF. The chain has TRBV19 and TRBJ2-3, with 10 bases that match TRBD2. CDR1 LNHDA and CDR2 SQIVND come from the germline V gene (reference sequence). The CDR3 is made up of 18 amino acids. Trimming at V came to 9 bases and at J to 6 bases, leaving 21 bases not matched to a gene.

The chain links TRBV6-8 to TRBJ2-2; the D is unclear. From germline, CDR1 is MNHGY and CDR2 SAAAGT. Trimming left V 6 bases short and J 3 bases short, with 11 bases between. The CDR3 has 14 amino acids. CDR3 bases: TGTGCCAGCAGAATGGGGTGGGACACCGGGGAGCTGTTTTTT. This encodes CASRMGWDTGELFF.

The chain joins TRBV6-1 to TRBJ2-1; TRBD1 might be the D (5 bases). The CDR3 has 14 residues. Trimming took 1 base from V and 4 from J, leaving 8 bases between them. Per the germline V gene, CDR1 is MNHNS and CDR2 is SASEGT. This chain's CDR3 is CASSEVAGYNEQFF. DNA for the CDR3: TGTGCCAGCAGTGAAGTGGCAGGGTACAATGAGCAGTTCTTC.

The V gene is TRBV6-8, the J gene TRBJ1-3; no firm D call. With 10 bases removed from V and 1 base from J, the gap between germline ends came to 14 bases. The length of the CDR3 is 14 residues. The germline CDR1 and CDR2 sequences are MNHGY and SAAAGT. The DNA of the CDR3 is TGTGCCACCAAGACCGATTATTCTGGAAACACCATATATTTT. Translation: CATKTDYSGNTIYF.